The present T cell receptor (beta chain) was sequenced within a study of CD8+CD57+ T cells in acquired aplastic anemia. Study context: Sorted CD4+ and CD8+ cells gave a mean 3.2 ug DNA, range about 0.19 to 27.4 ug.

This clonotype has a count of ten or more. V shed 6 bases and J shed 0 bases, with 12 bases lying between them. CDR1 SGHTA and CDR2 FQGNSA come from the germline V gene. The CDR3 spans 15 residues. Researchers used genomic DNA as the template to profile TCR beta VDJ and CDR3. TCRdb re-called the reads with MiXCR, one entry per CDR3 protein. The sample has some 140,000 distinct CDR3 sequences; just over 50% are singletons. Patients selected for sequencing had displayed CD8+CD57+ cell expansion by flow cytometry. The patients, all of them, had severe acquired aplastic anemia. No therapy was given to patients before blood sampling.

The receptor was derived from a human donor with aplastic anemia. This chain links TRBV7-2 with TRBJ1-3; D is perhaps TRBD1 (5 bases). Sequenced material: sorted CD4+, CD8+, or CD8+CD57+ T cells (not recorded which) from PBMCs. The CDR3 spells CASRRDRRSGNTIYF. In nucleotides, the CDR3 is TGTGCCAGCAGACGGGACCGACGCTCTGGAAACACCATATATTTT.